One sample yielded the 26 T cell receptor beta chains listed below, sequenced in a study of T cell responses to AZD1222 COVID-19 vaccine. Some clones are missing from TCRdb's copy, which holds only in-frame ones; the method was immunoSEQ multiplex PCR. This repertoire shows over 85,000 clones, 70% to 90% found once; its top ten account for 3.2%. The sequences come from peripheral blood, collected on day 0 of AZD1222 vaccination. The receptors come from an adult in good health.

The chain has TRBV5-8 and TRBJ2-7; D is possibly TRBD1 (6 bases). Germline CDR1 SGHTS, CDR2 YDEGEE. The length of the CDR3 is 17 residues. Trimming left V 0 bases short and J 2 bases short, with 18 bases between. CDR3 in DNA: TGTGCCAGCAGCTTGGCCGTAGAGGGGGTTGTAACCTACGAGCAGTACTTC. It translates to CASSLAVEGVVTYEQYF.

As DNA, the CDR3 is TGTGCCAGCAGCTTAGGAGGGTATTCCCTAGCGGGAACCCACGAGCAGTACTTC. Its translation: CASSLGGYSLAGTHEQYF. The chain has TRBV7-8 and TRBJ2-7; 9 bases map to TRBD2. CDR3 length equals 18 residues. V lost 1 base, J lost 5 bases, and 15 bases stayed unmatched. Germline CDR1 is SGHVS and CDR2 is FQNEAQ.

This sequence joins TRBV19 and TRBJ1-4; D gene unclear. The CDR3 is 12 amino acids. The V gene lost 5 bases and the J gene lost 8 bases, with 9 bases spanning the gap. Germline values: CDR1 LNHDA, CDR2 SQIVND (reference sequence). This chain's CDR3 is CASSLGGEKLFF. The CDR3 DNA sequence: TGTGCCAGTAGTCTCGGAGGGGAAAAACTGTTTTTT. The complete variable domain, with remaining parts taken from reference TRBV19 and TRBJ1-4, reads DGGITQSPKYLFRKEGQNVTLSCEQNLNHDAMYWYRQDPGQGLRLIYYSQIVNDFQKGDIAEGYSVSREKKESFPLTVTSAQKNPTAFYLCASSLGGEKLFFGSGTQLSVL.

There are a few counts of this clone. The chain has TRBV19 and TRBJ1-6, with unresolved D. V was pared by 5 bases and J by 9 bases, with 17 bases between. Germline assignment: CDR1 LNHDA and CDR2 SQIVND (reference sequence). The CDR3 totals 15 residues. CDR3 sequence: CASSRPWGVGSPLHF. Written as DNA, the CDR3 is TGTGCCAGTAGTCGCCCGTGGGGAGTGGGTTCACCCCTCCACTTT.

This clone was counted once. The genes are TRBV19 and TRBJ2-5; D not certain. This CDR3 region has 15 residues. Trimming removed 5 bases at V and 1 base at J, with 14 bases between. Germline CDR1 LNHDA, CDR2 SQIVND (reference sequence). The CDR3 loop reads CASSPGRTFQETQYF. CDR3 sequence (DNA): TGTGCCAGTAGTCCCGGGCGGACCTTCCAAGAGACCCAGTACTTC.

With regard to this clone: Other DNA sequences in this specimen translate into the identical CDR3. The V gene is TRBV19, the J gene TRBJ1-2; a weak D match, TRBD1 (5 bases). This CDR3 contains 13 residues. Per the germline V gene, CDR1 is LNHDA and CDR2 is SQIVND (reference sequence). Trimming removed 6 bases from V and 4 bases from J, with 12 bases in between. The CDR3 DNA reads TGTGCCAGTAGGCCGGGGGGTGGCTATGGCTACACCTTC. This translates into CASRPGGGYGYTF.

V usage is TRBV18 and J usage is TRBJ2-7; no reliable D call. Germline V gene lookup returns CDR1 KGHSH and CDR2 LQKENI. The CDR3 runs to 13 residues. With 4 bases removed from V and 7 bases from J, the gap between germline ends came to 14 bases. This CDR3 reads CASSLGPGEEQYF. The CDR3, as DNA: TGTGCCAGCTCACTAGGACCCGGCGAGGAGCAGTACTTC.

The V and J genes are TRBV25-1 and TRBJ2-2; the match to TRBD1 covers 9 bases. Germline CDR1 and CDR2: MGHDK and SYGVNS. The CDR3 is 13 residues long. The junction had 2 bases not matched to a gene; V was cut back by 6 bases and J by 6 bases. CDR3 amino acids: CASRQGAPGELFF. The CDR3 DNA reads TGTGCCAGCAGACAGGGGGCACCCGGGGAGCTGTTTTTT.

The chain carries TRBV11-3 and TRBJ2-1; TRBD1 aligns across 8 bases. Germline lookup yields CDR1 SGHNT and CDR2 YENEEA. This CDR3 has 16 amino acids. V lost 1 base, J lost 6 bases, and 8 bases stayed unmatched. For the CDR3, the DNA is TGTGCCAGCAGCTTAGGGGACAGGAAAAGGGGCAATGAGCAGTTCTTC. This codes for CASSLGDRKRGNEQFF.

V and J are TRBV6-2 or TRBV6-3 and TRBJ1-5; no definite D call. Between the trimmed V and J ends, which lost 2 bases and 0 bases, there was a span of 20 bases. In germline, CDR1 is MNHEY, CDR2 SVGEGT. The CDR3 sequence is 19 residues long. In DNA form, the CDR3 reads TGTGCCAGCAGTTACGTTCAGATGATTAATAGCAATAGCAATCAGCCCCAGCATTTT. Translation: CASSYVQMINSNSNQPQHF.

V usage is TRBV12-3 or TRBV12-4 and J usage is TRBJ1-2; D unresolved. The CDR3 is made up of 13 amino acids. Trimming removed 2 bases at V and 8 bases at J, with 12 bases between. CDR3 protein: CASSLTLMDGYTF. In DNA form, the CDR3 reads TGTGCCAGCAGTTTAACACTAATGGACGGCTACACCTTC.

The V and J genes are TRBV7-9 and TRBJ2-1; 7 bases align to TRBD2. Germline V CDR1 and CDR2: SEHNR, FQNEAQ (reference sequence). The CDR3 covers 14 residues. After removal of 0 bases from V and 4 bases from J, the junction contained 0 bases not matched to a gene. DNA of the CDR3: TGTGCCAGCAGCTTAGCGGGAGGGTACAATGAGCAGTTCTTC. It codes for CASSLAGGYNEQFF.

The rearrangement joins TRBV6-2 or TRBV6-3 to TRBJ1-5; D may be TRBD1 (5 bases). CDR3 length: 15 residues. Trimming took off 6 bases at V and 3 bases at J, with 15 bases between the two ends. CDR1 is MNHEY and CDR2 is SVGEGT in the germline V gene. The CDR3 DNA reads as TGTGCCAGCAGCTTGCCAGGGTCGGACAATCAGCCCCAGCATTTT. The encoded protein is CASSLPGSDNQPQHF.

V and J are TRBV19 and TRBJ2-1, with D perhaps matching TRBD2 (7 bases). Looked up from germline, CDR1 is LNHDA and CDR2 is SQIVND (reference sequence). This CDR3 contains 13 residues. The germline V and J ends were trimmed by 8 bases and 10 bases, with 18 bases remaining between them. In DNA, the CDR3 is TGTGCCAGTCGGCCCGGGGAGGGGGGGGAGCAGTTCTTC. Protein sequence: CASRPGEGGEQFF.

The CDR3 region has the DNA TGTGCCAGCAGTGAATATAGGGGGATCAGTGAAAAACTGTTTTTT. Encoded protein: CASSEYRGISEKLFF. This chain uses TRBV25-1 with TRBJ1-4; perhaps TRBD1 as D (6 bases). Trimming cost V 0 bases and J 7 bases, with 12 bases left between them. CDR1 and CDR2 (germline): MGHDK, SYGVNS. The CDR3 is 15 amino acids.

The chain joins TRBV28 to TRBJ2-7; 8 bases are shared with TRBD1. The CDR3 has 15 amino acids. Germline CDR1 reads MDHEN; CDR2 reads SYDVKM. The trim removed 6 bases at V and 1 base at J, leaving 8 bases unmatched. The CDR3: CASREAGQGSYEQYF. The CDR3 region has the DNA TGTGCCAGCAGAGAAGCCGGACAGGGTTCCTACGAGCAGTACTTC.

This rearrangement joins TRBV6-6 to TRBJ2-7; 8 nucleotides match TRBD2. CDR3 size: 15 residues. The ends lost 2 bases at V and 6 bases at J; junction bases unmatched: 9. The germline V gene has CDR1 MNHNY and CDR2 SVGAGI (reference sequence). The CDR3 coding sequence is TGTGCCAGCAGTTACGGGACTAGAATATTGGGCGAGCAGTACTTC. This gives the protein CASSYGTRILGEQYF.

This clone was detected once. The rearrangement links TRBV11-3 to TRBJ1-1, with D tentatively TRBD1 (5 bases). Between the trimmed V and J ends, which lost 3 bases and 1 base, there was a span of 6 bases. CDR3 size: 13 residues. From germline, CDR1 is SGHNT and CDR2 YENEEA. The CDR3 DNA reads as TGTGCCAGCAGCTTCGGGGGGAACACTGAAGCTTTCTTT. Residues: CASSFGGNTEAFF.

Comments on this clone: The germline gene is not matched at one end of the junction; a read error may be the cause. The chain has TRBV7-7 and TRBJ2-2, with 10 bases matching TRBD1. The CDR3 is 17 amino acids. CDR1 is SSHAT, CDR2 FNYEAQ, per germline (reference sequence). In DNA form, the CDR3 reads TGTGCTAGCAGCTCGGGTTCCGGGACAGGGGCGGCCGGGGAGCTGTTTTTT. Protein sequence: CASSSGSGTGAAGELFF.

The CDR3 loop reads CSSGGLNNEQFF. CDR3 nucleotide sequence: TGCAGTTCAGGGGGTCTTAACAATGAGCAGTTCTTC. The rearrangement links TRBV29-1 to TRBJ2-1; TRBD1 matches at 7 bases. Germline-derived CDR1 and CDR2 are SQVTM and ANQGSEA. The CDR3 is 12 residues long.

The chain employs TRBV6-5 and TRBJ2-5, with D unclear. Between the trimmed V and J ends, which lost 6 bases and 3 bases, there was a span of 8 bases. Germline assignment: CDR1 MNHEY and CDR2 SVGAGI. The CDR3 is made up of 12 amino acids. CDR3 DNA sequence: TGTGCCAGCAGGACCGGCAAAGAGACCCAGTACTTC. Translation gives CASRTGKETQYF.

The J gene is TRBJ2-5, the V gene TRBV6-5, with unresolved D. Germline CDR1 reads MNHEY; CDR2 reads SVGAGI. The V gene lost 6 bases and the J gene lost 3 bases, with 14 bases spanning the gap. The CDR3 totals 14 residues. In DNA, the CDR3 is TGTGCCAGCAGGATGGGTGGAAGCAAAGAGACCCAGTACTTC. Translating gives CASRMGGSKETQYF.

This clone came up once. V is TRBV3-1 (or the pseudogene TRBV3-2) and J is TRBJ2-1; 13 bases are a match to TRBD2. The CDR3 covers 18 residues. Germline V gene sequence: CDR1 LGHDT, CDR2 YNNKEL (reference sequence). V lost 2 bases to trimming and J lost 4 bases; unmatched junction nucleotides: 8. CDR3 loop: CASSQFTSGGAAYNEQFF. Written as DNA, the CDR3 is TGTGCCAGCAGCCAATTTACTAGCGGGGGGGCCGCGTACAATGAGCAGTTCTTC.

This chain links TRBV5-1 with TRBJ1-4; 8 bases align to TRBD1. The germline V gene has CDR1 SGHRS and CDR2 YFSETQ. V lost 1 base to trimming and J lost 2 bases; unmatched junction nucleotides: 10. The length of the CDR3 is 18 residues. The CDR3 region is CASSLPGTGGSTNEKLFF. The CDR3, as DNA: TGCGCCAGCAGCTTGCCTGGTACAGGGGGAAGTACTAATGAAAAACTGTTTTTT. Variable domain in full (rest from reference TRBV5-1 and TRBJ1-4): KAGVTQTPRYLIKTRGQQVTLSCSPISGHRSVSWYQQTPGQGLQFLFEYFSETQRNKGNFPGRFSGRQFSNSRSEMNVSTLELGDSALYLCASSLPGTGGSTNEKLFFGSGTQLSVL.

V usage is TRBV28 and J usage is TRBJ1-1, with D uncertain. Trimming cost V 3 bases and J 3 bases, with 2 bases left between them. CDR3 length equals 11 residues. The germline V gene encodes CDR1 MDHEN and CDR2 SYDVKM. This chain's CDR3 is CASSFHTEAFF. In nucleotides, the CDR3 is TGTGCCAGCAGTTTCCACACTGAAGCTTTCTTT. The full variable domain, its missing parts supplied by reference TRBV28 and TRBJ1-1, is DVKVTQSSRYLVKRTGEKVFLECVQDMDHENMFWYRQDPGLGLRLIYFSYDVKMKEKGDIPEGYSVSREKKERFSLILESASTNQTSMYLCASSFHTEAFFGQGTRLTVV.

The chain combines TRBV24-1 with TRBJ2-1; 7 nucleotides line up with TRBD2. This CDR3 comprises 13 residues. J gave up 10 bases and V 4 bases, and 6 bases lay outside the gene matches. CDR1 KGHDR and CDR2 SFDVKD come from the germline V gene. The CDR3 bases are TGTGCCACCAGTGAAGCGGGACCGGAAGAGCAGTTCTTC. This translates into CATSEAGPEEQFF.